Each of the 8 T cell receptor beta chains below was sequenced from the same sample in a study of cytomegalovirus exposure and HLA in healthy donors (TCRdb year 2017). Libraries were built with the immunoSEQ multiplex PCR assay. For the multiplex PCR, a mixture combining 60 forward primers for TCR Vbeta segments and 13 reverse primers for TCR Jbeta segments was used. In TCRdb, the immuneACCESS table is reduced to in-frame sequences with V and J assigned. These tables do not hold every clone; where another copy was compared, an unresolved V gene accounts for under half, and the others remain unexplained. This sample is represented by fewer than 200,000 clones; around 77% of them were singletons. Together, the top ten hold 1.3% to 1.5% of the sample. Sample: PBMCs. Receptors originate from a man aged 55-75 years in good health and CMV-seronegative.

V and J are TRBV18 and TRBJ1-2, with D possibly TRBD1 on 5 matching bases. Between the trimmed V and J ends, which lost 2 bases and 3 bases, there was a span of 10 bases. Germline V lookup: CDR1 KGHSH, CDR2 LQKENI. This CDR3 comprises 14 residues. The CDR3 reads CASSPSQGYYGYTF. The DNA for the CDR3 is TGTGCCAGCTCACCAAGCCAGGGATACTATGGCTACACCTTC. Full variable domain (rest looked up from reference TRBV18 and TRBJ1-2): NAGVMQNPRHLVRRRGQEARLRCSPMKGHSHVYWYRQLPEEGLKFMVYLQKENIIDESGMPKERFSAEFPKEGPSILRIQQVVRGDSAAYFCASSPSQGYYGYTFGSGTRLTVV.

The chain is built from TRBV7-8 and TRBJ2-7; TRBD2 is a possible D gene (6 bases). Germline CDR1 reads SGHVS; CDR2 reads FQNEAQ. The V end lost 4 bases, the J end lost 3 bases, and 19 bases lay between the germline ends. The CDR3 extends over 16 amino acids. Here the CDR3 DNA reads TGTGCCAGCAGCTCAAATCTCGGGGGACGAGACTACGAGCAGTACTTC. It specifies CASSSNLGGRDYEQYF.

The rearrangement joins TRBV11-3 to TRBJ2-3; 7 bases are a match to TRBD2. CDR1 is SGHNT and CDR2 is YENEEA in the germline V gene. After removal of 3 bases from V and 1 base from J, the junction contained 13 bases not matched to a gene. This CDR3 is 18 amino acids long. The CDR3 DNA sequence: TGTGCCAGCAGCTTGGGTCGAGGGGAGGGCCCCCGCACAGATACGCAGTATTTT. This encodes CASSLGRGEGPRTDTQYF.

Details on this clone: The same CDR3 can be traced to other DNA sequences in this sample. This sequence joins TRBV29-1 and TRBJ2-3; 7 bases are shared with TRBD2. From germline, CDR1 is SQVTM and CDR2 ANQGSEA. V lost 4 bases to trimming and J lost 3 bases; unmatched junction nucleotides: 10. This CDR3 is 15 amino acids long. The CDR3 nucleotides read TGCAGCGTTGGCCCCATTGGACTAGGAACAGATACGCAGTATTTT. Protein product: CSVGPIGLGTDTQYF.

With respect to this clone: In the same sample, other DNA sequences code for this CDR3. The chain links TRBV2 to TRBJ1-2; possibly TRBD1 for D (5 bases). Germline V gives CDR1 SNHLY, CDR2 FYNNEI. The germline V and J ends were trimmed by 6 bases and 8 bases, with 10 bases remaining between them. This CDR3 comprises 11 residues. CDR3 residues: CASSPTVGYTF. DNA of the CDR3: TGTGCCAGCAGCCCGACAGTCGGCTACACCTTC.

This chain uses TRBV30 with TRBJ1-4; D is possibly TRBD1 (6 bases). The CDR3 totals 13 residues. Germline V lookup: CDR1 GTSNPN, CDR2 SVGIG (reference sequence). Trimming stripped 6 bases from V and 6 bases from J, with 14 bases between. The CDR3 coding sequence is TGTGCCTGTCCGGCAGGGGTCGATGAAAAACTGTTTTTT. Amino acids: CACPAGVDEKLFF. The full variable domain, rest sourced from reference TRBV30 and TRBJ1-4, is SQTIHQWPATLVQPVGSPLSLECTVEGTSNPNLYWYRQAAGRGLQLLFYSVGIGQISSEVPQNLSASRPQDRQFILSSKKLLLSDSGFYLCACPAGVDEKLFFGSGTQLSVL.

This clone showed up just once. CDR3 amino acids: CASSQDSGGTNEKLFF. The CDR3, as DNA: TGCGCCAGCAGCCAAGATTCGGGGGGTACTAATGAAAAACTGTTTTTT. The rearrangement links TRBV4-3 to TRBJ1-4, with a possible D match to TRBD1 (5 bases). Trimming took off 0 bases at V and 2 bases at J, with 10 bases between the two ends. CDR3 length: 16 amino acids. Germline-derived CDR1 and CDR2 are LGHNA and YSLEER.

The chain is built from TRBV25-1 and TRBJ2-5, with TRBD1 matching over 10 bases. CDR1 and CDR2 (germline): MGHDK, SYGVNS. Germline trimming cut 2 bases from V and 11 bases from J; bases unmatched to any gene: 17. The CDR3 loop spans 17 amino acids. CDR3 in DNA: TGTGCCAGCAGTGAAATGGGGTCCGGGACAGGGGTCGAGGAGCAGTACTTC. This codes for CASSEMGSGTGVEEQYF.